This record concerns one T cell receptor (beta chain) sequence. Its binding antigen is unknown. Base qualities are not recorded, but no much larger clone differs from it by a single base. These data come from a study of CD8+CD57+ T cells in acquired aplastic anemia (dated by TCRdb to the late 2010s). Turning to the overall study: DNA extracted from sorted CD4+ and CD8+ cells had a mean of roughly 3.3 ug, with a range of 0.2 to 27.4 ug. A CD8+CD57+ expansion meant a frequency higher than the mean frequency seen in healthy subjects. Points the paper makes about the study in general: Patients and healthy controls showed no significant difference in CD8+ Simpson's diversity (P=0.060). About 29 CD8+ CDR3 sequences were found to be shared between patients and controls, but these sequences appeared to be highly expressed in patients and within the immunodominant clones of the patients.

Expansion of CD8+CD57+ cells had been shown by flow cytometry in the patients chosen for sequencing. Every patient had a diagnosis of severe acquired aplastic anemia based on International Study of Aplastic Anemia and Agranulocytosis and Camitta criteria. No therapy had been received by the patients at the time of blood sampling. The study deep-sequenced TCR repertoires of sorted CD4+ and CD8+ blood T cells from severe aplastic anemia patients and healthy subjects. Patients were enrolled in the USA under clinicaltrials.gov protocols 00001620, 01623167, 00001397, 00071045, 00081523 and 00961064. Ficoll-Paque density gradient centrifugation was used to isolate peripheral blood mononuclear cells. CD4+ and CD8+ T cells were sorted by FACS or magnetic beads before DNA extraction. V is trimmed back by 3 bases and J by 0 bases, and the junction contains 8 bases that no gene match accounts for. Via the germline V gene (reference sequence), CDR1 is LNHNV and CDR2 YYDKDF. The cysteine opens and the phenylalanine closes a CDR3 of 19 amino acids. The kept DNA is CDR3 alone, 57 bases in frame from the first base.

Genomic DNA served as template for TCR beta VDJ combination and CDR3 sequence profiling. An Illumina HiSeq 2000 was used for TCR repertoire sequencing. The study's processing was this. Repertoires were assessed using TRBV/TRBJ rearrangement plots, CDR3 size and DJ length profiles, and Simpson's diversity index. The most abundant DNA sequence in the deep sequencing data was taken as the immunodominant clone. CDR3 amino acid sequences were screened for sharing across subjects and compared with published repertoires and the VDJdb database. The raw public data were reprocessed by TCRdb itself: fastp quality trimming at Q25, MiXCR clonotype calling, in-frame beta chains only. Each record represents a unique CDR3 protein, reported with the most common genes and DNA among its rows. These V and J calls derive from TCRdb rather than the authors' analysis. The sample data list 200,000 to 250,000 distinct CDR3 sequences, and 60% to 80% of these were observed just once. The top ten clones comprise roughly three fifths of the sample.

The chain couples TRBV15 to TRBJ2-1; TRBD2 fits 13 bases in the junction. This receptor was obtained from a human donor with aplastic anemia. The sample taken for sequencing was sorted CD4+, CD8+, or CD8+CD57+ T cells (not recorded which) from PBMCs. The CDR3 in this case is CATSSSRTSGGSSYNEQFF. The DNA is TGTGCCACCAGCAGCTCGCGGACTAGCGGGGGTAGCTCCTACAATGAGCAGTTCTTC.